This T cell receptor beta chain was observed in a study of blood T cells in healthy people across ages. Primed by a sample-barcoded 5' primer and a J-beta primer mix, a second PCR proceeded for 7 to 11 cycles. A single record per CDR3 protein comes from TCRdb applying MiXCR to the 5' RACE reads. The table includes approximately 800,000 distinct CDR3 sequences, approximately 60% detected once. The V gene lost 5 bases and the J gene lost 7 bases, with 15 bases spanning the gap. This CDR3 contains 14 residues. From germline, CDR1 is SEHNR and CDR2 FQNEAQ (reference sequence). This TCR came from a man between 35 and 55 years old in good health. The gene calls are TRBV7-9 and TRBJ2-1; D is unclear. Source material: blood. Here the CDR3 reads CASSQTSPLNEQFF. DNA of the CDR3: TGTGCCAGCAGCCAAACTTCACCCCTTAATGAGCAGTTCTTC.